Included here is one T cell receptor (beta chain) sequence, with context. Germline V gene sequence: CDR1 SGHTA, CDR2 FQGTGA. The ends lost 5 bases at V and 3 bases at J; junction bases unmatched: 6. The CDR3 is 15 residues long. Libraries were prepared by immunoSEQ multiplex PCR; TCRdb keeps only in-frame clonotypes and omits some of them. The sample has roughly 200,000 clones, nearly 90% seen once. This entry is derived from a study of blood T cell repertoires in COVID-19. The sample consisted of PBMCs or T cells enriched from blood (not recorded which). V and J are TRBV7-3 and TRBJ2-5; 10 nucleotides match TRBD1. This clonotype was obtained from a woman between 25 and 40 years old with acute COVID-19. The CDR3 nucleotides read TGTGCCAGCAGCCCCGGGGGGACAGGGGAAGAGACCCAGTACTTC. This sequence encodes CASSPGGTGEETQYF.